Listed below are T cell receptor beta chains from one sample, sequenced in a study of T cells in Graves' hyperthyroidism and ophthalmopathy. A single record per CDR3 protein comes from TCRdb applying MiXCR to the multiplex PCR reads. Of around 300,000 distinct CDR3 sequences in the sample, roughly an eighth were seen once. Sequencing was carried out using blood. These TCRs come from a woman between 40 and 50 years old with Graves' hyperthyroidism. The CDR3 runs from the conserved cysteine through the conserved F or W. D genes are given only for firm matches. Clone sizes are given selectively: once, few, many, or a class where the clone is expanded.

v_call	d_call	clone_size	j_call	cdr3_aa	cdr3_nt
TRBV11-2	TRBD2	many	TRBJ2-7	CASSLGTGGAGLAYEQYF	TGTGCCAGCAGCTTAGGGACCGGAGGGGCGGGACTAGCCTACGAGCAGTACTTC
TRBV3-1	TRBD2	many	TRBJ2-1	CASSLLAGVSSYNEQFF	TGTGCCAGCAGCCTCCTAGCGGGAGTCAGCTCCTACAATGAGCAGTTCTTC
TRBV20-1	NA	many	TRBJ2-5	CSARSDLQGLRETQYF	TGCAGTGCTAGGTCGGACCTTCAGGGGCTGAGAGAGACCCAGTACTTC
TRBV27	TRBD1	many	TRBJ2-7	CASSSYPGGEQYF	TGTGCCAGCAGTTCATACCCAGGGGGCGAGCAGTACTTC
TRBV11-2	TRBD2	many	TRBJ2-4	CASSLVRGVNIQYF	TGTGCCAGCAGCTTAGTGCGGGGGGTAAACATTCAGTACTTC
TRBV7-9	TRBD2	many	TRBJ2-3	CASSDTGLANTQYF	TGTGCCAGCAGCGACACGGGACTAGCAAATACGCAGTATTTT
TRBV19	TRBD2	NA	TRBJ2-6	CASGIPGTSGRAGANVLTF	TGTGCCAGCGGTATACCCGGGACTAGCGGGAGGGCTGGGGCCAACGTCCTGACTTTC
TRBV4-2	TRBD1	few	TRBJ2-1	CASSQEVGVGQEYNEQFF	TGTGCCAGCAGCCAAGAAGTAGGAGTTGGACAGGAGTACAATGAGCAGTTCTTC
TRBV25-1	NA	NA	TRBJ1-6	CASSERPGRNSPLHF	TGTGCCAGCAGTGAACGACCAGGGCGGAATTCACCCCTCCACTTT
TRBV25-1	TRBD1	many	TRBJ1-5	CASSVSPGGVGNQPQHF	TGTGCCAGCAGTGTGTCCCCAGGGGGCGTGGGCAATCAGCCCCAGCATTTT
TRBV28	NA	many	TRBJ2-7	CASSKAGPYEQYF	TGTGCCAGCAGCAAGGCAGGACCCTACGAGCAGTACTTC
TRBV29-1	TRBD2	few	TRBJ2-3	CSVPREGTDTQYF	TGCAGCGTCCCGAGGGAGGGGACAGATACGCAGTATTTT
TRBV3-1	TRBD2	many	TRBJ2-1	CASSEPSGLAGGHEQFF	TGTGCCAGCAGCGAACCAAGTGGTCTAGCGGGAGGACATGAGCAGTTCTTC
TRBV6-1	NA	many	TRBJ1-2	CASSSQELNYGYTF	TGTGCCAGCAGTTCGCAGGAGTTAAACTATGGCTACACCTTC